This T cell receptor (beta chain) was found in a study of T-cell memory formation after mild COVID-19. Study-wide findings and caveats: Researchers found some responding clones in pre-infection memory, a sign that cross-reactive memory joined.

A single record per CDR3 protein comes from TCRdb applying MiXCR to the 5' RACE reads. Of 35,000 to 50,000 distinct CDR3 sequences in the sample, 9.5% were seen once. In germline, CDR1 is SGHRS, CDR2 YFSETQ. This CDR3 has 17 residues. V was pared by 5 bases and J by 1 base, with 14 bases of the junction left unmatched. This clonotype was counted at least ten times. Its antigen is currently unknown. This chain joins TRBV5-1 and TRBJ2-5, with 7 bases matching TRBD1. The sequence was collected from an adult woman who had mild COVID-19 (a few samples of this study predate the infection). Cell type and time point are not known. Sequenced material: PBMCs or a T cell subset sorted from them (not recorded which). CDR3 sequence: CASSAGPETGPQETQYF. CDR3 DNA sequence: TGCGCCAGCAGTGCGGGTCCAGAGACAGGGCCCCAAGAGACCCAGTACTTC.